The clone carrying this T cell receptor (beta chain) appeared a single time. This entry is derived from a study of blood T cell repertoires in COVID-19. Study at large: The United States, Italy and Spain supplied acute and convalescent COVID-19 samples. The cDNA or gDNA used as material had been derived from T cells, B-cell-depleted T cells, or PBMCs.

Source study methods: Amplifying reference gene primers gave estimates of nucleated cell counts. Produced via immunoSEQ multiplex PCR; TCRdb's table is partial and in-frame only. V, J and clone size are those of that table, while D and trimming were read from the DNA. This repertoire shows approximately 260,000 clones, 89% found once; its top ten account for 2% to 2.5%. The length of the CDR3 is 13 residues. The ends lost 6 bases at V and 6 bases at J; junction bases unmatched: 6. CDR1 and CDR2 (germline): WNHNN, SYGVQD (reference sequence). V and J are TRBV10-1 and TRBJ2-7, with 9 positions matching TRBD1. Source material: peripheral blood. This receptor was obtained from a man aged 45-60 years with acute or convalescent COVID-19. CDR3 nucleotides: TGCGCCAGCAGCCGGGACAGGGCCCTCGAGCAGTACTTC. It is translated as CASSRDRALEQYF.